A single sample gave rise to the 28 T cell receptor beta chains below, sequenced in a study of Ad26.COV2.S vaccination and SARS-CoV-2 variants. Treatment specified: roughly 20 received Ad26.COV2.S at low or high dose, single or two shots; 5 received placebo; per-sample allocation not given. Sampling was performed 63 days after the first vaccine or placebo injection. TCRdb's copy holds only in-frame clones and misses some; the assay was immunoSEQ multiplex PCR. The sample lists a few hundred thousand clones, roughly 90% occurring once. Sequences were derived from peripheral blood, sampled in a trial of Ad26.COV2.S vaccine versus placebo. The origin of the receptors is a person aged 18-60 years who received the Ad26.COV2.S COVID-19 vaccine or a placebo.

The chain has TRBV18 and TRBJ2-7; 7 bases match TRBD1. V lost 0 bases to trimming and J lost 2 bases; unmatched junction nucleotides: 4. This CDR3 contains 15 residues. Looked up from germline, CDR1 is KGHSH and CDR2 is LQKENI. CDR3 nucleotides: TGTGCCAGCTCACCACCGAGGGGGCGAGCCTACGAGCAGTACTTC. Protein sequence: CASSPPRGRAYEQYF. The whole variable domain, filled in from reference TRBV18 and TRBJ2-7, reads NAGVMQNPRHLVRRRGQEARLRCSPMKGHSHVYWYRQLPEEGLKFMVYLQKENIIDESGMPKERFSAEFPKEGPSILRIQQVVRGDSAAYFCASSPPRGRAYEQYFGPGTRLTVT.

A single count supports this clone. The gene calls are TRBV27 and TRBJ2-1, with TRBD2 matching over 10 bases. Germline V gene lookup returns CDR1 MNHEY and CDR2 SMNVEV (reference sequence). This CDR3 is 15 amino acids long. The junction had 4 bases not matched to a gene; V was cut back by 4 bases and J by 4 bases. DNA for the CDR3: TGTGCCAGCAGTTGGGCTAGCGGGGGATACAATGAGCAGTTCTTC. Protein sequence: CASSWASGGYNEQFF.

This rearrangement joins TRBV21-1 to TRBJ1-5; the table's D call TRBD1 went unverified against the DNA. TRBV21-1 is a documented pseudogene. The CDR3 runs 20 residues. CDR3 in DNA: TGTGCCAGCAGCAACAAGGATGATGACAGGGATTGTTGGGCAAGGCAGCCCCAGCATTTT. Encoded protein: CASSNKDDDRDCWARQPQHF.

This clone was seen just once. The CDR3 loop is CASSWGTSGGDTQYF. CDR3 sequence (DNA): TGTGCCAGCAGCTGGGGGACTAGCGGCGGAGATACGCAGTATTTT. The chain combines TRBV7-6 with TRBJ2-3, with TRBD2 matching 11 bases. V gave up 4 bases and J gave up 5 bases; unmatched junction bases: 5. Germline CDR1 and CDR2: SGHVS and FNYEAQ. CDR3 size: 15 residues.

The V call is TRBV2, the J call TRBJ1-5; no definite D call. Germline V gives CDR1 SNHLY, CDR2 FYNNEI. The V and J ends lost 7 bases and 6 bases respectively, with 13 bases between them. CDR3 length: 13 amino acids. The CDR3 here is CASTSGRAQPQHF. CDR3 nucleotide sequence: TGTGCCAGCACAAGTGGCCGGGCTCAGCCCCAGCATTTT.

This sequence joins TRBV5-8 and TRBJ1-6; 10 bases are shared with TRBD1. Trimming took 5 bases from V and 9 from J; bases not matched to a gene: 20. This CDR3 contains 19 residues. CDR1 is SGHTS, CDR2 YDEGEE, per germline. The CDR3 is CASSYDRDRGSPYGSPLHF. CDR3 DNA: TGTGCCAGCAGTTACGACCGGGACAGGGGATCCCCATATGGTTCACCCCTCCACTTT. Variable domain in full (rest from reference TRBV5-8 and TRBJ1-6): EAGVTQSPTHLIKTRGQQATLRCSPISGHTSVYWYQQALGLGLQFLLWYDEGEERNRGNFPPRFSGRQFPNYSSELNVNALELEDSALYLCASSYDRDRGSPYGSPLHFGNGTRLTVT.

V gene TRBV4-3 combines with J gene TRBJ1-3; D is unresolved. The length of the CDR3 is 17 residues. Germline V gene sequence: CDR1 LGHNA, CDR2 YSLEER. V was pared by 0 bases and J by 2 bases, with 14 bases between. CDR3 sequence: CASSQDPGFATGNTIYF. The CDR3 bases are TGCGCCAGCAGCCAAGATCCGGGGTTCGCGACTGGAAACACCATATATTTT.

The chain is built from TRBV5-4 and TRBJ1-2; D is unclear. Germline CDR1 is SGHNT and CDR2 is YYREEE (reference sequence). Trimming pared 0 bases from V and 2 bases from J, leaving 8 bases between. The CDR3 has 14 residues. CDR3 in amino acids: CASSLVSVNYGYTF. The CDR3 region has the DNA TGTGCCAGCAGCTTGGTGTCGGTAAACTATGGCTACACCTTC. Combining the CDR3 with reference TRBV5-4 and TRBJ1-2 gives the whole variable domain ETGVTQSPTHLIKTRGQQVTLRCSSQSGHNTVSWYQQALGQGPQFIFQYYREEENGRGNFPPRFSGLQFPNYSSELNVNALELDDSALYLCASSLVSVNYGYTFGSGTRLTVV.

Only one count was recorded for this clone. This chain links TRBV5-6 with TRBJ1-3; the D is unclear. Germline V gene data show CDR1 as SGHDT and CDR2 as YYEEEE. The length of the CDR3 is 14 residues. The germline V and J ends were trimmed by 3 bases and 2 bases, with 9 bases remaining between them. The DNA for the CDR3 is TGTGCCAGCAGCTCCCGAGCCACTGGAAACACCATATATTTT. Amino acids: CASSSRATGNTIYF.

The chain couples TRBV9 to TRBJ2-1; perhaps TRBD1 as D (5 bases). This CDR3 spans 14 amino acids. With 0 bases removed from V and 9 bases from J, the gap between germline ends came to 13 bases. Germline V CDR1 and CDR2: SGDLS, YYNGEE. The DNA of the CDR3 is TGTGCCAGCAGCGTAGGCGTAAGAAGGGGTGAGCAGTTCTTC. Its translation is CASSVGVRRGEQFF.

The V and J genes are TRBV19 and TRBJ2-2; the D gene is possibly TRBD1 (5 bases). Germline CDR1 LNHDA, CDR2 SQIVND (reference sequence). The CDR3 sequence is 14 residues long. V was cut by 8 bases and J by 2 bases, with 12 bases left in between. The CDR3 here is CASVSGFNTGELFF. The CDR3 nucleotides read TGTGCCAGTGTATCAGGGTTTAACACCGGGGAGCTGTTTTTT.

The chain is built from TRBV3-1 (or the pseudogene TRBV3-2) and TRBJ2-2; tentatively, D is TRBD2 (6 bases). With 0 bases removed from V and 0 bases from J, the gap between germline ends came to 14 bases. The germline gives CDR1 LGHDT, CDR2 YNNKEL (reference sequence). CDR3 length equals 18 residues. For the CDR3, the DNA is TGTGCCAGCAGCCAAGAGCCCTTCTGGAGGGCGAACACCGGGGAGCTGTTTTTT. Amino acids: CASSQEPFWRANTGELFF.

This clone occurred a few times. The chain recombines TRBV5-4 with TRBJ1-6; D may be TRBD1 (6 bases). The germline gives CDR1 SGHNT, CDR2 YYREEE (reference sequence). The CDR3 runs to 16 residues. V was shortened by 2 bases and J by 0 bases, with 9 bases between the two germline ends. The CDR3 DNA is TGTGCCAGCAGCTTATACAGGGTCTCCTATAATTCACCCCTCCACTTT. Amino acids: CASSLYRVSYNSPLHF. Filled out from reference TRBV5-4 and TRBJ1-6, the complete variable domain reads ETGVTQSPTHLIKTRGQQVTLRCSSQSGHNTVSWYQQALGQGPQFIFQYYREEENGRGNFPPRFSGLQFPNYSSELNVNALELDDSALYLCASSLYRVSYNSPLHFGNGTRLTVT.

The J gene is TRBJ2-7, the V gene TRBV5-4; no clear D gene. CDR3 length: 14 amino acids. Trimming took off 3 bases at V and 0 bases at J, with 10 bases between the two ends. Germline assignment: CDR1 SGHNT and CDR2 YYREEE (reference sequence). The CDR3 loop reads CASSSGVSSYEQYF. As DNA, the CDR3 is TGTGCCAGCAGCTCTGGGGTCAGCTCCTACGAGCAGTACTTC. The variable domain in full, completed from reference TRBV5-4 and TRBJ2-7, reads ETGVTQSPTHLIKTRGQQVTLRCSSQSGHNTVSWYQQALGQGPQFIFQYYREEENGRGNFPPRFSGLQFPNYSSELNVNALELDDSALYLCASSSGVSSYEQYFGPGTRLTVT.

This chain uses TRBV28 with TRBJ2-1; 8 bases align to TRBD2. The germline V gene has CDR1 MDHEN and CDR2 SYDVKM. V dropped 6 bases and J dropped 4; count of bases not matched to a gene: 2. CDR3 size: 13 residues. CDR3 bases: TGTGCCAGCAGGGGGACTAGGTACAATGAGCAGTTCTTC. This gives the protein CASRGTRYNEQFF.

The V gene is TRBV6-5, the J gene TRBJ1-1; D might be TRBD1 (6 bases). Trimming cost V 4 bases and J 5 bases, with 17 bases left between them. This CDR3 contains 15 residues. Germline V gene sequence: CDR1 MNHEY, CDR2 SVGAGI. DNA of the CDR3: TGTGCCAGCAGTTCCCTACAGGGCGGTGGGACTGAAGCTTTCTTT. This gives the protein CASSSLQGGGTEAFF.

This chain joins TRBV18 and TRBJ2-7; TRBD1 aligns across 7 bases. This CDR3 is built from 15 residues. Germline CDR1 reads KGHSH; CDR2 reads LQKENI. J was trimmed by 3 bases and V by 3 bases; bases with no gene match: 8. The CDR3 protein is CASSPQQGLDYEQYF. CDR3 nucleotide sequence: TGTGCCAGCTCACCGCAACAGGGGTTGGACTACGAGCAGTACTTC. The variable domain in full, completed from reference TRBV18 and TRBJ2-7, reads NAGVMQNPRHLVRRRGQEARLRCSPMKGHSHVYWYRQLPEEGLKFMVYLQKENIIDESGMPKERFSAEFPKEGPSILRIQQVVRGDSAAYFCASSPQQGLDYEQYFGPGTRLTVT.

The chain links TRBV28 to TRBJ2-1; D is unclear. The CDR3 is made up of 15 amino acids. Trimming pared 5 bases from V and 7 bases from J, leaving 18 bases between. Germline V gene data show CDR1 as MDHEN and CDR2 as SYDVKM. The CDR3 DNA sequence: TGTGCCAGCAGTACCCCCGCCGGCGGCGAAAATGAGCAGTTCTTC. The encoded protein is CASSTPAGGENEQFF.

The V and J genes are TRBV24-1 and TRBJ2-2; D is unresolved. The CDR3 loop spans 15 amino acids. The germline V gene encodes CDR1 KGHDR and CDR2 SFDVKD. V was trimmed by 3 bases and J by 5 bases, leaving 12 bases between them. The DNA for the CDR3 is TGTGCCACCAGTGATCATCTCGGCCGGACCGGGGAGCTGTTTTTT. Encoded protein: CATSDHLGRTGELFF.

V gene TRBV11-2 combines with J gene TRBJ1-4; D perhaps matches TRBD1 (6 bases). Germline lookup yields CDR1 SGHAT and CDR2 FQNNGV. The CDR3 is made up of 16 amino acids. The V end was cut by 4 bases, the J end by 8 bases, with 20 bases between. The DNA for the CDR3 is TGTGCCAGCAGCTCTTCCGGGGGCAGGGCGGGGGAAAAACTGTTTTTT. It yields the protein CASSSSGGRAGEKLFF. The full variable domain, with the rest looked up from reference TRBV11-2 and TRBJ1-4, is EAGVAQSPRYKIIEKRQSVAFWCNPISGHATLYWYQQILGQGPKLLIQFQNNGVVDDSQLPKDRFSAERLKGVDSTLKIQPAKLEDSAVYLCASSSSGGRAGEKLFFGSGTQLSVL.

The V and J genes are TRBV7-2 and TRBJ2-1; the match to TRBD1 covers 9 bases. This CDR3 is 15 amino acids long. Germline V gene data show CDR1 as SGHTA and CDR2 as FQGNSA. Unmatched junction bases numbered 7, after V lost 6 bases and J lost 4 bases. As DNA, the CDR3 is TGTGCCAGCAGAACTCCGGGACAGGGTTACAATGAGCAGTTCTTC. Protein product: CASRTPGQGYNEQFF.

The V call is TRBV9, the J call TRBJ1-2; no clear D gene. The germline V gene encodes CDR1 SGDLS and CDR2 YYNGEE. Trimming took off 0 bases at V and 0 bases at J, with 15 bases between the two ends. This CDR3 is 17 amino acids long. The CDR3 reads CASSVGIDNRANYGYTF. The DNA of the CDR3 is TGTGCCAGCAGCGTAGGAATCGATAATAGGGCTAACTATGGCTACACCTTC.

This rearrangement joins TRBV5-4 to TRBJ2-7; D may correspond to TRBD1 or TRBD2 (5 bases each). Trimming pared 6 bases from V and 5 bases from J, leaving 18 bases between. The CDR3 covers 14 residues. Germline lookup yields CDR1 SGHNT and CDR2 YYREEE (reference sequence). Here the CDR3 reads CASNSRGAPHEQYF. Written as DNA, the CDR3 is TGTGCCAGCAACTCCAGAGGGGCGCCCCACGAGCAGTACTTC.

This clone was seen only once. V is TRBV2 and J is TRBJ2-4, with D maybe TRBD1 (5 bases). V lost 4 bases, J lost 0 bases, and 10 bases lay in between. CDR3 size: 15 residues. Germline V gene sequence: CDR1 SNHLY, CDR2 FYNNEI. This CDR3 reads CASSGQSLAKNIQYF. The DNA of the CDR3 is TGTGCCAGCAGTGGACAGTCCTTAGCCAAAAACATTCAGTACTTC. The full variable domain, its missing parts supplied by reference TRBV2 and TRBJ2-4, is EPEVTQTPSHQVTQMGQEVILRCVPISNHLYFYWYRQILGQKVEFLVSFYNNEISEKSEIFDDQFSVERPDGSNFTLKIRSTKLEDSAMYFCASSGQSLAKNIQYFGAGTRLSVL.

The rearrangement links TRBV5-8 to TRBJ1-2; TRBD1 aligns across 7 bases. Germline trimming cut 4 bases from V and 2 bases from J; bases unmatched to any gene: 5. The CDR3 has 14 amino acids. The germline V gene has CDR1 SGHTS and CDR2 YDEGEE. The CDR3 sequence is CASSETGQNYGYTF. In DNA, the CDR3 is TGTGCCAGCAGCGAAACGGGACAGAACTATGGCTACACCTTC.

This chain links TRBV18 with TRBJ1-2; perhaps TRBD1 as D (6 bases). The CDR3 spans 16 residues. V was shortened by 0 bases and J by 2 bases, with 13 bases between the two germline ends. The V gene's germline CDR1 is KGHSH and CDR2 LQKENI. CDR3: CASSPPPGAQNYGYTF. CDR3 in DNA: TGTGCCAGCTCACCACCGCCGGGGGCGCAGAACTATGGCTACACCTTC.

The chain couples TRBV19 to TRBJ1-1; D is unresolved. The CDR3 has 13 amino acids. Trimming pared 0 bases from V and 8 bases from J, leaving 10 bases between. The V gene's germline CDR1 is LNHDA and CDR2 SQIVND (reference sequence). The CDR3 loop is CASSIERQDEAFF. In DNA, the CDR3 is TGTGCCAGTAGTATAGAGAGGCAGGACGAAGCTTTCTTT.

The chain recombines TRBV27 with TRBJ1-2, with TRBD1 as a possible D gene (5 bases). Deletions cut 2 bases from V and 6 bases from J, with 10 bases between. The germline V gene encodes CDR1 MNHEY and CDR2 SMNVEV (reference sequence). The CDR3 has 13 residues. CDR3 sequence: CASSLISGDGYTF. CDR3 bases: TGTGCCAGCAGTTTAATATCGGGGGATGGCTACACCTTC.